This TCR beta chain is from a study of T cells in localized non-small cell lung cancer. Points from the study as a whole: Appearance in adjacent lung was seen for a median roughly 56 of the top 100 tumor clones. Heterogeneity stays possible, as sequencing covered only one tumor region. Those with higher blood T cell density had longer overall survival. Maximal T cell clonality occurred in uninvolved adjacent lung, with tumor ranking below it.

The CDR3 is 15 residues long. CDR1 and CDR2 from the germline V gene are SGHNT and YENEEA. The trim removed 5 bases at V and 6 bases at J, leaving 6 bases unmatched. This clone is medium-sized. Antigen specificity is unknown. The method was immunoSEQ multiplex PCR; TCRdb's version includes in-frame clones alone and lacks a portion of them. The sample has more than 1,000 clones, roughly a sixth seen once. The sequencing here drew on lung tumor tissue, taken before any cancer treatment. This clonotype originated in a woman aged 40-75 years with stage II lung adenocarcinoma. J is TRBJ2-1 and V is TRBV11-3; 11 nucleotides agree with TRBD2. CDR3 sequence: CASSVSGGAFNEQFF. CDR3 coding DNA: TGTGCCAGCAGCGTTAGCGGGGGGGCCTTCAATGAGCAGTTCTTC.